The clone carrying this TCR beta chain was observed a handful of times. What it binds is unknown. The source of the sample is a study of T cells after yellow fever vaccination. Study results and limitations: In FACS-sorted repertoires, abundant clonotypes from the bulk population could appear as contaminants.

From the 5' RACE reads, TCRdb called clonotypes with MiXCR, one entry per CDR3 protein. This table has a few hundred thousand distinct CDR3 sequences, 8.7% appearing once. Trimming removed 1 base from V and 3 bases from J, with 15 bases in between. The CDR3 is 16 amino acids. Germline CDR1 is ENHRY and CDR2 is SYGVKD. The TCR comes from a man aged 18 to 35 who received the YFV17D yellow fever vaccine. The material sequenced was PBMCs, taken on the day of the first yellow fever vaccination. V gene TRBV10-3 combines with J gene TRBJ1-2; D is undetermined. CDR3 amino acids: CAISEWASDQYYGYTF. The CDR3 nucleotides are TGTGCCATCAGTGAGTGGGCGTCCGATCAGTACTATGGCTACACCTTC.